This T cell receptor (beta chain) comes out of a study of CD8 T cells in ankylosing spondylitis. Study-level results: Prior literature has documented some motif variants in synovial fluid and blood from reactive arthritis. Ankylosing spondylitis blood appeared to be characterized by a TCR beta motif of 8 or 9 highly homologous variants.

Points on this clonotype: Antigen specificity is unknown.

Scientists made TCR beta libraries using quantitative 5'-RACE with molecular barcodes. MiXCR, run by TCRdb on the 5' RACE reads, gives a single entry per CDR3 protein. The table records fewer than 400,000 distinct CDR3 sequences, under 15% of them present only once. The clonotype originates from a male donor with ankylosing spondylitis or in good health (not recorded which). The material sequenced was blood, either unsorted or a sorted T cell fraction (not recorded which).

CDR3 loop: CASNIEGSYGYTF. Written as DNA, the CDR3 is TGTGCCAGCAATATAGAGGGCTCCTATGGCTACACCTTC. The rearrangement joins TRBV2 to TRBJ1-2; D is ambiguous. The CDR3 has 13 amino acids. Looked up from germline, CDR1 is SNHLY and CDR2 is FYNNEI. Trimming cost V 7 bases and J 4 bases, with 13 bases left between them.